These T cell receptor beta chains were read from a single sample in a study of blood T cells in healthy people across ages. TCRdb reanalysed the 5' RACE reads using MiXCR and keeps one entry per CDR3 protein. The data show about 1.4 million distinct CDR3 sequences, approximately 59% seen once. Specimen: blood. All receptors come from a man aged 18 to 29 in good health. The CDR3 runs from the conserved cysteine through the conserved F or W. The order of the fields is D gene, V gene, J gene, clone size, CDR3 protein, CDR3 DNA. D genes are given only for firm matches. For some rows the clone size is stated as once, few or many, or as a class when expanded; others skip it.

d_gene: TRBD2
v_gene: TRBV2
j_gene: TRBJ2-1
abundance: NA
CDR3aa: CASSEVAGDYNEQFF
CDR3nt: TGTGCCAGCAGTGAGGTGGCGGGAGACTACAATGAGCAGTTCTTC

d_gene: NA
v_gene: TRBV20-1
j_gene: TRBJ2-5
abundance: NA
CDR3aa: CSARGYRYQETQYF
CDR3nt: TGCAGTGCTAGAGGGTATCGGTACCAAGAGACCCAGTACTTC

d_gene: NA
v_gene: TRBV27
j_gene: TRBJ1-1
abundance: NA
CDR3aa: CASSVWTGDTEAFF
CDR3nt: TGTGCCAGCAGTGTATGGACGGGAGACACTGAAGCTTTCTTT

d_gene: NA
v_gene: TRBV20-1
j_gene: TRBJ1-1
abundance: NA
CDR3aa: CSARPGSARAFF
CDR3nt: TGCAGTGCTAGACCGGGCTCGGCGCGCGCTTTCTTT

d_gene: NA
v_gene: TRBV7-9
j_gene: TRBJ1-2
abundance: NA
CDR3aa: CASSGVRGGDYGYTF
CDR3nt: TGTGCCAGCAGCGGAGTAAGGGGGGGTGACTATGGCTACACCTTC

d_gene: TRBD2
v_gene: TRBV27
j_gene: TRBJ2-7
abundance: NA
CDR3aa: CASSFLGGAYEQYF
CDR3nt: TGTGCCAGCAGTTTTCTCGGGGGGGCCTACGAGCAGTACTTC

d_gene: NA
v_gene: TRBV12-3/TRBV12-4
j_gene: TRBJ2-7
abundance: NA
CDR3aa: CASSFGGLTYEQYF
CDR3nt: TGTGCCAGCAGTTTCGGAGGGCTGACCTACGAGCAGTACTTC

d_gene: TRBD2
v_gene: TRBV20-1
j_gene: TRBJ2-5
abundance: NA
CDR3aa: CSARLGTSGPGETQYF
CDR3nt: TGCAGTGCTCGCCTTGGGACTAGCGGGCCGGGGGAGACCCAGTACTTC

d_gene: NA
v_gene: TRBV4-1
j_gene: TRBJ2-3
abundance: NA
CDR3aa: CASSQEQFTDTQYF
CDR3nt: TGCGCCAGCAGCCAAGAACAGTTCACAGATACGCAGTATTTT

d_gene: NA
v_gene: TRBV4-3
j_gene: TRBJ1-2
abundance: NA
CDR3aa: CASSQGGGPSPNYGYTF
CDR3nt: TGCGCCAGCAGCCAAGGGGGTGGCCCTTCCCCTAACTATGGCTACACCTTC

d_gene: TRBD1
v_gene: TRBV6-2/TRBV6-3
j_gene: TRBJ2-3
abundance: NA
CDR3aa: CASSTSGTGEIYGTDTQYF
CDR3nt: TGTGCCAGCAGTACCTCCGGGACAGGGGAAATTTACGGCACAGATACGCAGTATTTT

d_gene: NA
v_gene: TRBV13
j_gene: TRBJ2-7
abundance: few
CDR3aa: CASSPQDRNYEQYF
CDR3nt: TGTGCCAGCAGCCCACAGGACAGAAACTACGAGCAGTACTTC

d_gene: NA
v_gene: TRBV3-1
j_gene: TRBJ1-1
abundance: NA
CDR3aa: CASSQEGTRNTEAFF
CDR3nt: TGTGCCAGCAGCCAAGAGGGGACAAGGAACACTGAAGCTTTCTTT

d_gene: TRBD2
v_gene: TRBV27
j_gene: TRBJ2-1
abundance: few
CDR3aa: CASTKLAVSSYNEQFF
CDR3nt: TGTGCCAGCACCAAACTAGCGGTTAGCTCCTACAATGAGCAGTTCTTC

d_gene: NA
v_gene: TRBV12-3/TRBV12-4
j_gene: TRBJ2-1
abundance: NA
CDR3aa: CASSLALNLQFF
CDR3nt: TGTGCCAGCAGTTTGGCTTTAAATTTGCAGTTCTTC

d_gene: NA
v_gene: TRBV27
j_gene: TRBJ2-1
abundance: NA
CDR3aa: CASSSLTAYNEQFF
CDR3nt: TGTGCCAGCAGTTCTTTGACAGCCTACAATGAGCAGTTCTTC

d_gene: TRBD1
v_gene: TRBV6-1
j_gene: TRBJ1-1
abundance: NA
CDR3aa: CASSRIAGQGASRNTEAFF
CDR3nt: TGTGCCAGCAGTCGGATCGCGGGACAGGGGGCATCGCGGAACACTGAAGCTTTCTTT

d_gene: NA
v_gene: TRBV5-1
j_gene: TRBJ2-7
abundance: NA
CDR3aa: CASSPPGIRGSYEQYF
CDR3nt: TGCGCCAGCAGCCCGCCCGGGATTCGAGGCAGCTACGAGCAGTACTTC

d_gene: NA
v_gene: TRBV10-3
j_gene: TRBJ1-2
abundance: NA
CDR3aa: CAISESFGSPGYTF
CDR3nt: TGTGCCATCAGTGAGTCGTTTGGCTCCCCGGGCTACACCTTC

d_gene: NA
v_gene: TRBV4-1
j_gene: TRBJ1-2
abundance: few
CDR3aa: CASSQPTKGSLSGYTF
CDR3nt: TGCGCCAGCAGCCAACCAACCAAGGGCAGTCTGAGCGGCTACACCTTC

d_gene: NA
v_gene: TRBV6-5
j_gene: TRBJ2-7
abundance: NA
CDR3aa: CASRTSRGYEQYF
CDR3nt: TGTGCCAGCAGGACGAGCAGGGGCTACGAGCAGTACTTC

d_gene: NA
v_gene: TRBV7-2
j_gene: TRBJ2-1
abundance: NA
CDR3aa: CASSSRQDRYNEQFF
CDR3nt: TGTGCCAGCAGCTCCCGACAGGACCGCTACAATGAGCAGTTCTTC

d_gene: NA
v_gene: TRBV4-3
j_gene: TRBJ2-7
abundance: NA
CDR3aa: CASSQRRTSYYEQYF
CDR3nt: TGCGCCAGCAGCCAACGTAGAACTAGTTACTACGAGCAGTACTTC

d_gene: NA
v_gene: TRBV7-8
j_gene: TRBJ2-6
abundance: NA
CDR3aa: CASSLRKTGGSGANVLTF
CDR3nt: TGTGCCAGCAGCTTAAGAAAGACAGGCGGTTCTGGGGCCAACGTCCTGACTTTC

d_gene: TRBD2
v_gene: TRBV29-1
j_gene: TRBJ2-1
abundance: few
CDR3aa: CSVLGLASNEQFF
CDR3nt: TGCAGCGTTTTGGGACTAGCTTCCAATGAGCAGTTCTTC

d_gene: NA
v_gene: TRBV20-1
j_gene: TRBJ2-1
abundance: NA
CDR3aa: CSAGLELPLYNEQFF
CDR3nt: TGCAGTGCGGGCCTTGAGCTCCCCCTTTACAATGAGCAGTTCTTC

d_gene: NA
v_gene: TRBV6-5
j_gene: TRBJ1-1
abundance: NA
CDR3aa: CASSSRNTEAFF
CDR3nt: TGTGCCAGCAGTTCCCGGAACACTGAAGCTTTCTTT

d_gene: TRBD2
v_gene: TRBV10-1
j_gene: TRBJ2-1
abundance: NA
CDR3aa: CASSESSGGLDEQFF
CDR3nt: TGCGCCAGCAGTGAGTCCAGCGGGGGGCTGGATGAGCAGTTCTTC

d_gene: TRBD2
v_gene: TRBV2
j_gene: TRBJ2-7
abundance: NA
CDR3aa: CASRWGGRGLATTYEQYF
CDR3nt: TGTGCCAGCCGTTGGGGCGGGAGGGGGCTAGCTACTACCTACGAGCAGTACTTC

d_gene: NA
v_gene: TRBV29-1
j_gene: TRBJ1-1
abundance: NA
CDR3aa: CSVCVMNTEAFF
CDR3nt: TGCAGCGTTTGTGTGATGAACACTGAAGCTTTCTTT

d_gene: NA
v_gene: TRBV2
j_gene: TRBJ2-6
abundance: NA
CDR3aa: CASTPLVEGAGVNVLTF
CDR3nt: TGTGCCAGCACCCCTCTTGTTGAGGGCGCCGGGGTCAACGTCCTGACTTTC

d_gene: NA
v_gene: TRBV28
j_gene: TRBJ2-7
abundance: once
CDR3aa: CASSPLGRYPYEQYF
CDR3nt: TGTGCCAGCAGTCCCCTCGGCAGGTACCCCTACGAGCAGTACTTC

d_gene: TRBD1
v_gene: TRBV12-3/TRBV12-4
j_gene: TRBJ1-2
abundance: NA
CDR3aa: CASRLQGANYGYTF
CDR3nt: TGTGCCAGCAGGCTACAGGGGGCTAACTATGGCTACACCTTC

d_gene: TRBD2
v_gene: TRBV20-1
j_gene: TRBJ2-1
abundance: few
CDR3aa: CSARGLAGGSYNEQFF
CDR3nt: TGCAGTGCTCGCGGACTAGCGGGGGGATCCTACAATGAGCAGTTCTTC

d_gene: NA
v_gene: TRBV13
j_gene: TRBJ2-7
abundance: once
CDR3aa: CASSISTGHLSWGEQYF
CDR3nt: TGTGCCAGCAGCATTTCCACCGGTCATCTCAGTTGGGGTGAGCAGTACTTC

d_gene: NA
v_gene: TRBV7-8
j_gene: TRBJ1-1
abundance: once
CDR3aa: CASSLWPGAEAFF
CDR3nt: TGTGCCAGCAGCTTATGGCCCGGCGCTGAAGCTTTCTTT

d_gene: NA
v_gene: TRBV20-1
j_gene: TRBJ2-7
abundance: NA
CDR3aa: CSARPTGGAAYEQYF
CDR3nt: TGCAGTGCTAGACCCACAGGGGGGGCCGCCTACGAGCAGTACTTC

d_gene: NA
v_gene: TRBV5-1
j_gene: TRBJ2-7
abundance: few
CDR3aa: CASSVNSRYEQYF
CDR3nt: TGCGCCAGCAGCGTTAACTCGAGATACGAGCAGTACTTC

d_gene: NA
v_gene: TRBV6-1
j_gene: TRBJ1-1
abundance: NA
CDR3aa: CASSEDNDTEAFF
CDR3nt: TGTGCCAGCAGTGAAGACAACGACACTGAAGCTTTCTTT

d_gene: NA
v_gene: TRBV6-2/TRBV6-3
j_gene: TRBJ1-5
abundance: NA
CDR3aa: CASSSGVYDQPQHF
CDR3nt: TGTGCCAGCAGTTCGGGGGTTTACGATCAGCCCCAGCATTTT

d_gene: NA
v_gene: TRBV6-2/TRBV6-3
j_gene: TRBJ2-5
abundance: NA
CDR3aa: CASSYTPTGQYF
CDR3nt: TGTGCCAGCAGTTACACCCCGACAGGCCAGTACTTC

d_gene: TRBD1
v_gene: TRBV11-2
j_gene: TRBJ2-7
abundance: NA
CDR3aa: CASSLLGTGNNYEQYF
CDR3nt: TGTGCCAGCAGCCTCCTAGGGACAGGGAATAACTACGAGCAGTACTTC